This T cell receptor beta chain was sequenced in a study of Graves' ophthalmopathy and Graves' hyperthyroidism. The authors amplified TCR beta CDR3 regions, and they did so from RNA transcripts for repertoire sequencing. RT-PCR with HTBI primers came first, then second-round multiplex PCR. One entry per CDR3 protein results from TCRdb running MiXCR on the multiplex PCR reads. The sample has 500,000 to 700,000 distinct CDR3 sequences, approximately 21% seen once. Overall study findings and caveats: The authors also found most expanded thyroid clonotypes above 0.001 frequency in blood.

Germline values: CDR1 MDHEN, CDR2 SYDVKM. CDR3 length equals 14 residues. Trimming took 7 bases from V and 3 from J; bases not matched to a gene: 8. Details on this clonotype: The antigen is not known.

Patients newly diagnosed with hyperthyroidism, under 2 months' duration, were aged 18 to 65, the study reports. No donor had other autoimmune disease, uncontrolled infection, pregnancy or lactation. The diagnostic workup employed clinical symptoms, serum thyroxine, TRAb, thyroid ultrasound and orbital computed tomography. The TCR originated in a woman between 18 and 29 years old with stable Graves' hyperthyroidism. Some clones in this sample may be carry-over from other donors' samples. V gene TRBV28 combines with J gene TRBJ1-2; 7 nucleotides agree with TRBD1. The sample comprised peripheral blood. CDR3 protein: CASTFDRVHYGYTF. The CDR3 DNA is TGTGCCAGCACCTTCGACAGGGTCCACTATGGCTACACCTTC.